This TCR beta chain was obtained from a study of blood T cell repertoires in COVID-19. Study-wide context: COVID-19 samples, acute and convalescent, were from the United States, Italy and Spain.

CDR1 LNHNV and CDR2 YYDKDF come from the germline V gene (reference sequence). CDR3 size: 16 residues. Trimming took 5 bases from V and 4 from J; bases not matched to a gene: 8. Sequenced by immunoSEQ multiplex PCR; TCRdb stores in-frame clones only, minus some. Of approximately 320,000 clones in the sample, roughly 85% were seen once. The chain couples TRBV15 to TRBJ1-2; 12 nucleotides agree with TRBD1. The specimen sequenced was peripheral blood. This clonotype was obtained from a human donor in a cohort sampled during active COVID-19. The CDR3 is CATSDRDRGLFYGYTF. The CDR3 bases are TGTGCCACCAGCGACCGGGACAGGGGGCTCTTCTATGGCTACACCTTC.